The present TCR beta chain was sequenced within a study of blood T cell repertoires in COVID-19. Overall study context: Donors in the United States, Italy and Spain gave samples during acute or convalescent COVID-19. T cells, B-cell-depleted T cells, or PBMCs provided the cDNA or gDNA that served as material.

This CDR3 is 16 amino acids long. V lost 4 bases and J lost 0, with 12 bases in between. Per the germline V gene, CDR1 is MGHRA and CDR2 is YSYEKL. Original analysis: Scientists estimated how many nucleated cells there were by amplifying reference gene primers. The table came from immunoSEQ multiplex PCR; TCRdb's copy has only in-frame clones and leaves some out. The DNA was the basis for D and trimming; V, J and clone size are from that table. The sample holds approximately 300,000 clones, approximately 90% seen once. This clonotype was obtained from a man aged 18 to 35 with active or convalescent COVID-19. J is TRBJ1-4 and V is TRBV4-1; D may be TRBD1 (6 bases). Source material: peripheral blood. The CDR3 protein is CASSLGHGTTNEKLFF. CDR3 sequence (DNA): TGCGCCAGCAGCCTGGGACACGGGACAACTAATGAAAAACTGTTTTTT.